These T cell receptor beta chains were read from a single sample in a study of T cells in localized non-small cell lung cancer. Method: immunoSEQ multiplex PCR; TCRdb's copy keeps in-frame clones and lacks some. The data contain tens of thousands of clones, 70% to 90% of them singletons. The sequencing used peripheral blood, collected before any cancer treatment. These receptors all stem from a woman aged 18 to 50 with stage III lung adenocarcinoma. The CDR3 runs from the conserved cysteine through the conserved F or W. Fields, in order: J gene, D gene, clone size, V gene, CDR3 protein, CDR3 DNA. A D gene is named only where the DNA matches it firmly. The size entry is marked missing in some rows and otherwise reads once, few, many or a size class.

j_call: TRBJ2-7; d_call: TRBD2; clone_size: .; v_call: TRBV7-3; cdr3_aa: CASSLSGTSVSYEQYF; cdr3_nt: TGTGCCAGCAGCCTATCCGGGACTAGCGTATCCTACGAGCAGTACTTC
j_call: TRBJ1-1; d_call: .; clone_size: .; v_call: TRBV18; cdr3_aa: CASSPSWAFEKGNTEAFF; cdr3_nt: TGTGCCAGCTCACCATCGTGGGCGTTCGAAAAAGGGAACACTGAAGCTTTCTTT
j_call: TRBJ1-1; d_call: .; clone_size: .; v_call: TRBV6-1; cdr3_aa: CASSEDGGAFF; cdr3_nt: TGTGCCAGCAGTGAAGACGGGGGAGCTTTCTTT
j_call: TRBJ1-2; d_call: TRBD1; clone_size: .; v_call: TRBV15; cdr3_aa: CATSEDRPYGYTF; cdr3_nt: TGTGCCACCAGTGAGGACAGGCCCTATGGCTACACCTTC
j_call: TRBJ2-1; d_call: .; clone_size: .; v_call: TRBV5-1; cdr3_aa: CASSPRTGGPNEQFF; cdr3_nt: TGCGCCAGCAGCCCAAGAACCGGGGGGCCGAATGAGCAGTTCTTC
j_call: TRBJ1-5; d_call: .; clone_size: .; v_call: TRBV5-1; cdr3_aa: CASSPSDLNQPQHF; cdr3_nt: TGCGCCAGCAGCCCGTCCGACTTGAATCAGCCCCAGCATTTT
j_call: TRBJ2-5; d_call: .; clone_size: .; v_call: TRBV27; cdr3_aa: CASSLPQTNQETQYF; cdr3_nt: TGTGCCAGCAGTTTACCCCAGACGAACCAAGAGACCCAGTACTTC
j_call: TRBJ1-3; d_call: .; clone_size: .; v_call: TRBV11-2; cdr3_aa: CASSLGPGSSGNTIYF; cdr3_nt: TGTGCCAGCAGCTTAGGCCCGGGGAGCTCTGGAAACACCATATATTTT
j_call: TRBJ1-2; d_call: .; clone_size: .; v_call: TRBV6-5; cdr3_aa: CASSLSANYGYTF; cdr3_nt: TGTGCCAGCAGTCTTTCAGCAAACTATGGCTACACCTTC
j_call: TRBJ2-1; d_call: .; clone_size: .; v_call: TRBV6-4; cdr3_aa: CASSATGFAEQFF; cdr3_nt: TGTGCCAGCAGTGCAACAGGGTTTGCTGAGCAGTTCTTC
j_call: TRBJ1-1; d_call: .; clone_size: once; v_call: TRBV30; cdr3_aa: CAWRRGLTSPNTEAFF; cdr3_nt: TGTGCCTGGAGACGGGGGCTGACATCTCCGAACACTGAAGCTTTCTTT
j_call: TRBJ2-5; d_call: TRBD1; clone_size: .; v_call: TRBV9; cdr3_aa: CASSARDSSQETQYF; cdr3_nt: TGTGCCAGCAGCGCCCGGGACAGCTCCCAAGAGACCCAGTACTTC
j_call: TRBJ2-1; d_call: .; clone_size: .; v_call: TRBV9; cdr3_aa: CASSVGGADSYNEQFF; cdr3_nt: TGTGCCAGCAGCGTAGGGGGAGCGGACTCCTACAATGAGCAGTTCTTC
j_call: TRBJ1-6; d_call: TRBD1; clone_size: .; v_call: TRBV5-6; cdr3_aa: CASSLGTGDSPLHF; cdr3_nt: TGTGCCAGCAGCTTGGGGACAGGGGATTCACCCCTCCACTTT
j_call: TRBJ1-1; d_call: .; clone_size: .; v_call: TRBV19; cdr3_aa: CASTSDRGKMNTEAFF; cdr3_nt: .
j_call: TRBJ2-7; d_call: .; clone_size: .; v_call: TRBV30; cdr3_aa: CAWSALTYRVGGEQYF; cdr3_nt: TGTGCCTGGAGTGCTCTAACATACAGGGTAGGAGGCGAGCAGTACTTC
j_call: TRBJ2-1; d_call: .; clone_size: .; v_call: TRBV12-5; cdr3_aa: CASGYSQGTYNEQFF; cdr3_nt: TGTGCTAGTGGTTATTCACAGGGAACCTACAATGAGCAGTTCTTC
j_call: TRBJ2-6; d_call: .; clone_size: once; v_call: TRBV6-5; cdr3_aa: CASSYDPPRGANVLTF; cdr3_nt: TGTGCCAGCAGCTACGACCCACCCAGGGGGGCCAACGTCCTGACTTTC
j_call: TRBJ2-1; d_call: TRBD2; clone_size: .; v_call: TRBV9; cdr3_aa: CASSVGLGAYNEQFF; cdr3_nt: TGTGCCAGCAGCGTCGGACTAGGGGCCTACAATGAGCAGTTCTTC
j_call: TRBJ2-5; d_call: .; clone_size: .; v_call: TRBV4-1; cdr3_aa: CASSQVGTFGDETQYF; cdr3_nt: TGCGCCAGCAGCCAAGTAGGGACCTTCGGTGATGAGACCCAGTACTTC
j_call: TRBJ1-1; d_call: .; clone_size: .; v_call: TRBV6-5; cdr3_aa: CASSYSDSNTEAFF; cdr3_nt: TGTGCCAGCAGTTACTCGGATTCGAACACTGAAGCTTTCTTT
j_call: TRBJ2-1; d_call: .; clone_size: once; v_call: TRBV11-2; cdr3_aa: CASSFGRYDLQFF; cdr3_nt: TGTGCCAGCAGCTTCGGGCGATACGACTTACAGTTCTTC
j_call: TRBJ1-6; d_call: .; clone_size: .; v_call: TRBV28; cdr3_aa: CASSLSMGGTDSPLHF; cdr3_nt: TGTGCCAGCAGTCTCTCCATGGGCGGGACTGATTCACCCCTCCACTTT
j_call: TRBJ1-6; d_call: .; clone_size: .; v_call: TRBV11-2; cdr3_aa: CASSLNPGGSPLHF; cdr3_nt: TGTGCCAGCAGCTTAAACCCGGGCGGATCACCCCTCCACTTT
j_call: TRBJ1-3; d_call: .; clone_size: .; v_call: TRBV6-5; cdr3_aa: CASIGHANTIYF; cdr3_nt: TGTGCCAGCATTGGCCATGCGAACACCATATATTTT
j_call: TRBJ1-4; d_call: .; clone_size: .; v_call: TRBV6-5; cdr3_aa: CASSYQGPNEKLFF; cdr3_nt: TGTGCCAGCAGTTACCAGGGGCCCAATGAAAAACTGTTTTTT
j_call: TRBJ2-7; d_call: .; clone_size: .; v_call: TRBV18; cdr3_aa: CASSPPRAYEQYF; cdr3_nt: TGTGCCAGCTCACCACCGCGGGCCTACGAGCAGTACTTC
j_call: TRBJ2-5; d_call: TRBD2; clone_size: .; v_call: TRBV2; cdr3_aa: CASSRPLAGQETQYF; cdr3_nt: TGTGCCAGCAGTAGGCCCCTAGCGGGGCAGGAGACCCAGTACTTC
j_call: TRBJ2-1; d_call: TRBD1; clone_size: once; v_call: TRBV5-4; cdr3_aa: CAIRGTGVVDSEQFF; cdr3_nt: TGTGCCATCCGCGGTACAGGGGTTGTGGACTCCGAGCAGTTCTTC
j_call: TRBJ1-1; d_call: .; clone_size: .; v_call: TRBV7-2; cdr3_aa: CASSPTQNTEAFF; cdr3_nt: TGTGCCAGCAGCCCCACACAGAACACTGAAGCTTTCTTT
j_call: TRBJ2-2; d_call: .; clone_size: .; v_call: TRBV19; cdr3_aa: CASSTQGINTGELFF; cdr3_nt: TGTGCCAGTAGTACCCAGGGAATTAACACCGGGGAGCTGTTTTTT
j_call: TRBJ2-1; d_call: TRBD2; clone_size: .; v_call: TRBV18; cdr3_aa: CASSGVAGGPDEQFF; cdr3_nt: TGTGCCAGCTCAGGCGTAGCGGGGGGGCCTGATGAGCAGTTCTTC
j_call: TRBJ2-3; d_call: TRBD2; clone_size: .; v_call: TRBV2; cdr3_aa: CASSVGLAGVTDTQYF; cdr3_nt: TGTGCCAGCAGCGTGGGACTAGCGGGGGTCACAGATACGCAGTATTTT
j_call: TRBJ2-1; d_call: TRBD2; clone_size: once; v_call: TRBV9; cdr3_aa: CASSVGASGGITYNEQFF; cdr3_nt: TGTGCCAGCAGCGTAGGGGCTAGCGGGGGGATAACTTACAATGAGCAGTTCTTC
j_call: TRBJ1-4; d_call: TRBD1; clone_size: few; v_call: TRBV30; cdr3_aa: CAWSLQGIDEKLFF; cdr3_nt: TGTGCCTGGAGCTTACAGGGGATCGATGAAAAACTGTTTTTT
j_call: TRBJ1-1; d_call: TRBD1; clone_size: .; v_call: TRBV29-1; cdr3_aa: CSVDRGPGTEAFF; cdr3_nt: TGCAGCGTTGACAGGGGGCCCGGCACTGAAGCTTTCTTT
j_call: TRBJ1-2; d_call: TRBD1; clone_size: .; v_call: TRBV20-1; cdr3_aa: CSADRDRGYTF; cdr3_nt: TGCAGTGCTGACCGGGACAGGGGTTACACCTTC
j_call: TRBJ1-1; d_call: .; clone_size: few; v_call: TRBV15; cdr3_aa: CATSRDYKHEAFF; cdr3_nt: TGTGCCACCAGCAGAGATTATAAGCATGAAGCTTTCTTT
j_call: TRBJ1-1; d_call: TRBD1; clone_size: .; v_call: TRBV7-8; cdr3_aa: CASSPRTGNTEAFF; cdr3_nt: TGTGCCAGCAGCCCGAGGACAGGGAACACTGAAGCTTTCTTT
j_call: TRBJ2-7; d_call: .; clone_size: .; v_call: TRBV29-1; cdr3_aa: CSVLRTAGEQYF; cdr3_nt: TGCAGCGTCCTTCGGACAGCGGGAGAGCAGTACTTC
j_call: TRBJ1-2; d_call: TRBD1; clone_size: few; v_call: TRBV6-5; cdr3_aa: CASGRTGESGYTF; cdr3_nt: TGTGCCAGCGGACGTACAGGGGAAAGCGGCTACACCTTC
j_call: TRBJ1-1; d_call: TRBD1; clone_size: .; v_call: TRBV18; cdr3_aa: CASSPISQGAVGTEAFF; cdr3_nt: TGTGCCAGCTCCCCGATATCACAGGGGGCAGTGGGCACTGAAGCTTTCTTT
j_call: TRBJ2-2; d_call: TRBD1; clone_size: .; v_call: TRBV28; cdr3_aa: CASSLPIGQGAGGELFF; cdr3_nt: TGTGCCAGCAGTTTACCGATCGGACAGGGGGCGGGCGGGGAGCTGTTTTTT
j_call: TRBJ1-4; d_call: .; clone_size: .; v_call: TRBV9; cdr3_aa: CASSVSGAGNEKLFF; cdr3_nt: TGTGCCAGCAGCGTTTCTGGGGCAGGTAATGAAAAACTGTTTTTT
j_call: TRBJ1-1; d_call: .; clone_size: .; v_call: TRBV7-9; cdr3_aa: CASSFSSEWNTEAFF; cdr3_nt: TGTGCCAGCAGCTTCAGTTCAGAATGGAACACTGAAGCTTTCTTT
j_call: TRBJ1-6; d_call: .; clone_size: .; v_call: TRBV10-2; cdr3_aa: CASKEPGTNSPLHF; cdr3_nt: TGCGCCAGCAAAGAGCCCGGGACTAATTCACCCCTCCACTTT
j_call: TRBJ2-5; d_call: .; clone_size: .; v_call: TRBV9; cdr3_aa: CASSIGTTQETQYF; cdr3_nt: TGTGCCAGCAGCATCGGGACCACGCAAGAGACCCAGTACTTC
j_call: TRBJ1-1; d_call: .; clone_size: few; v_call: TRBV27; cdr3_aa: CASSPHRDLNTEAFF; cdr3_nt: TGTGCCAGCAGTCCCCACAGGGATCTGAACACTGAAGCTTTCTTT
j_call: TRBJ1-2; d_call: .; clone_size: .; v_call: TRBV15; cdr3_aa: CATSRDVRVPYGYTF; cdr3_nt: TGTGCCACCAGCAGAGATGTCCGGGTCCCCTATGGCTACACCTTC
j_call: TRBJ1-4; d_call: TRBD1; clone_size: .; v_call: TRBV6-1; cdr3_aa: CASRDREFEKLFF; cdr3_nt: TGTGCCAGCAGAGACAGGGAATTTGAAAAACTGTTTTTT
j_call: TRBJ2-7; d_call: .; clone_size: .; v_call: TRBV19; cdr3_aa: CASSIGGLGYEQYF; cdr3_nt: TGTGCCAGTAGTATCGGGGGATTAGGCTACGAGCAGTACTTC
j_call: TRBJ2-7; d_call: .; clone_size: few; v_call: TRBV27; cdr3_aa: CASTYNSLGEQYF; cdr3_nt: TGTGCCAGCACTTATAATAGTTTGGGCGAGCAGTACTTC
j_call: TRBJ1-2; d_call: .; clone_size: .; v_call: TRBV4-1; cdr3_aa: CASSHPQGGLYGYTF; cdr3_nt: TGCGCCAGCAGCCATCCTCAGGGAGGCCTCTATGGCTACACCTTC
j_call: TRBJ1-5; d_call: .; clone_size: .; v_call: TRBV10-1; cdr3_aa: CASTDNQPQHF; cdr3_nt: TGCGCCAGTACCGATAATCAGCCCCAGCATTTT
j_call: TRBJ1-1; d_call: TRBD1; clone_size: .; v_call: TRBV11-2; cdr3_aa: CASSLDRVGGSTEAFF; cdr3_nt: TGTGCCAGCAGCTTAGATCGCGTAGGGGGCTCGACTGAAGCTTTCTTT
j_call: TRBJ1-5; d_call: TRBD1; clone_size: .; v_call: TRBV6-1; cdr3_aa: CASSEGRGLYQPQHF; cdr3_nt: TGTGCCAGCAGTGAAGGTAGGGGGCTGTATCAGCCCCAGCATTTT
j_call: TRBJ2-5; d_call: TRBD2; clone_size: .; v_call: TRBV18; cdr3_aa: CASSPTRGGETQYF; cdr3_nt: TGTGCCAGCTCACCAACTCGGGGGGGAGAGACCCAGTACTTC